This TCR beta chain came from a study of blood T cells in healthy people across ages. This clonotype was recorded once. The second PCR ran 7 to 11 cycles with a sample-barcoded 5' primer and J-beta primers. Each cDNA was tagged by a template-switch adaptor containing 12 random nucleotides. TCRdb independently ran MiXCR on the 5' RACE reads; one entry per CDR3 protein. There are 600,000 to 1,000,000 distinct CDR3 sequences in the sample; roughly 25% occur only once, and 3% to 4% lies in the top ten. Per germline, CDR1 SNHLY and CDR2 FYNNEI. This CDR3 region has 18 residues. V was trimmed by 6 bases and J by 5 bases, leaving 28 bases between them. These data also formed part of another study, on T cells of mothers and their children. This second study notes: Extracted RNA, in its entirety, went into cDNA synthesis at roughly 1.5 ug per 15 ul. Slightly, though not significantly, more overlap was seen in related than in unrelated mother-child pairs.

Sequenced material: blood. The chain combines TRBV2 with TRBJ2-5, with a tentative D call TRBD2 (6 bases). The receptor was isolated from a boy aged 5-17 years in good health. This CDR3 is CASSPLGSGRTNPETQYF. CDR3 DNA sequence: TGTGCCAGCAGCCCCCTTGGTTCAGGGAGGACTAATCCGGAGACCCAGTACTTC.